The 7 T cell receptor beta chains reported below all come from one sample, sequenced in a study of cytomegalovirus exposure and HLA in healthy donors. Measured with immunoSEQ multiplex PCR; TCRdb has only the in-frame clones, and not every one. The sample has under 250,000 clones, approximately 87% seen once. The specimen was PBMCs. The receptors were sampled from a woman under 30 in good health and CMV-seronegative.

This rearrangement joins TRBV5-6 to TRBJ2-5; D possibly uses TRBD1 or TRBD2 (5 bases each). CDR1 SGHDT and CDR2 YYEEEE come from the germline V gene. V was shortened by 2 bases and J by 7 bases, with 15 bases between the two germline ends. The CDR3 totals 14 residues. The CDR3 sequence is CASSFDGAGWTQYF. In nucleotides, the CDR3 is TGTGCCAGCAGCTTCGACGGGGCCGGGTGGACCCAGTACTTC.

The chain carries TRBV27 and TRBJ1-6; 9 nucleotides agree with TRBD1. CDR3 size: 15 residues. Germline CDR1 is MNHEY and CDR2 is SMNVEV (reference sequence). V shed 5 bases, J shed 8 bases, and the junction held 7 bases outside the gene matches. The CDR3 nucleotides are TGTGCCAGCAGTCCCGGGACAGGGAAGTATTCACCCCTCCACTTT. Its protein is CASSPGTGKYSPLHF.

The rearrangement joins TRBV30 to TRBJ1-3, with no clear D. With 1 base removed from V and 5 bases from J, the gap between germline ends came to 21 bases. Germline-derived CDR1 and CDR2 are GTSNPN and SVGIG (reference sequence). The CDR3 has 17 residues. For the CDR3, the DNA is TGTGCCTGGAGTGAAACTCGTTGGAGCGCGGCCCGAAACACCATATATTTT. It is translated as CAWSETRWSAARNTIYF.

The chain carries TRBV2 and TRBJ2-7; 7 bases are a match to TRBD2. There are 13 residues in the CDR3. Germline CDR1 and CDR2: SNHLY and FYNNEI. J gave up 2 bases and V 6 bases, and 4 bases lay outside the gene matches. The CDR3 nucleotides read TGTGCCAGCAGGGACGGGACTACCTACGAGCAGTACTTC. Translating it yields CASRDGTTYEQYF.

The CDR3, as DNA: TGTGCCAGCAGTCAGGGTTACACTGAAGCTTTCTTT. This codes for CASSQGYTEAFF. The chain combines TRBV6-1 with TRBJ1-1, with D possibly being TRBD1 (5 bases). The length of the CDR3 is 12 residues. Germline assignment: CDR1 MNHNS and CDR2 SASEGT. V lost 5 bases and J 3 bases, leaving 7 bases between the germline ends.

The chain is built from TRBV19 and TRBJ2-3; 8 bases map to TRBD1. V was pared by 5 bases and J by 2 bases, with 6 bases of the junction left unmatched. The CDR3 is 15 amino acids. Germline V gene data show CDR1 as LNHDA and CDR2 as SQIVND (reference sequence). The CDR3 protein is CASSPWTGLTDTQYF. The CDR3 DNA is TGTGCCAGTAGTCCATGGACAGGGCTCACAGATACGCAGTATTTT.

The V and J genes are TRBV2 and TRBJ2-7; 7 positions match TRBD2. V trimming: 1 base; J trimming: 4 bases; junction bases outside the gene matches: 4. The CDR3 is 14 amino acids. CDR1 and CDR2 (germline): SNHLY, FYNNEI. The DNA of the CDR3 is TGTGCCAGCAGTGAAGGGCTAGCGGCATACGAGCAGTACTTC. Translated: CASSEGLAAYEQYF.